These T cell receptor beta chains were read from a single sample in a study of T cell repertoires in cytomegalovirus infection. TCRdb processed the reads anew with MiXCR; each CDR3 protein has one entry. The sample includes 200,000 or so distinct CDR3 sequences, about 20% of them seen just once. Sequenced material: PBMCs. The receptors derive from a human donor in good health (CMV status not recorded). Some clones in this sample may be carry-over from other donors' samples. CDR3s include the opening cysteine and the closing phenylalanine or tryptophan. The order of the fields is D gene, V gene, CDR3 protein. The D gene is left open where the match is weak.

>-|TRBV7-9
CDSSLDGVYEQYF
>-|TRBV7-9
CASSMGNNHNEQFF
>TRBD2|TRBV12-3/TRBV12-4
CASSFSSGRGLEQFF
>TRBD1|TRBV7-2
CASSDPGGFSNQPQHF
>-|TRBV6-1
CASSPREGSPEGTGELFF
>TRBD1|TRBV7-8
CASSLTGTGSRRNNQPQHF
>-|TRBV20-1
CSAIGAGANVLTF
>TRBD2|TRBV11-3
CASSPGTSGRLGEQFF
>-|TRBV12-3/TRBV12-4
CASSWEGTGELFF
>-|TRBV28
CASRTPGAGANVLTF
>-|TRBV6-1
CATSPQHGRLNEKLFF
>-|TRBV5-4
CASSPTGRSYNEQFF
>TRBD2|TRBV7-3
CASSSTSGSRYEQFF
>TRBD2|TRBV5-1
CASRDRIGGSYNEQFF
>-|TRBV27
CAAGYEQYF
>-|TRBV15
CATSSTGLSYNEQFF
>TRBD1|TRBV20-1
CSARPGTGDHQPQHF
>TRBD1|TRBV6-5
CASSYRWTGVNTEAFF
>-|TRBV7-2
CASSLRRDPNEQYF
>-|TRBV19
CASSIDSGVTQHF
>TRBD1|TRBV7-2
CASSFTGVGTEAFF
>-|TRBV11-2
CASSLGGRVGDTQYF
>-|TRBV19
CASSIGLEVEETQYF
>-|TRBV2
CASREGRISSYEQYF
>-|TRBV9
CASSLSHKEQFF
>TRBD1|TRBV6-6
CASRKRQGTDEQFF
>-|TRBV12-3/TRBV12-4
CASSPGSRGSYEQYF
>-|TRBV9
CASSVRVNTEAFF
>TRBD1|TRBV28
CASSGRDRGLNEQFF
>-|TRBV19
CASKRSMNTEAFF
>TRBD2|TRBV27
CASSATSGTAWRTQYF